This entry lists 26 T cell receptor beta chains sequenced from one sample in a study of cytomegalovirus exposure and HLA in healthy donors. It was with 60 Vbeta and 13 Jbeta primers that the PCR ran. Clones were sequenced by immunoSEQ multiplex PCR, and TCRdb holds only the in-frame ones, with some missing. The top ten hold roughly 0.7% of the sample, which has roughly 170,000 clones, less than 85% seen once. Sequencing was performed on PBMCs. These TCRs come from a boy aged 5-17 years in good health and CMV-seronegative.

The chain carries TRBV5-1 and TRBJ2-7, with 7 nucleotides matching TRBD1. Germline lookup yields CDR1 SGHRS and CDR2 YFSETQ. The CDR3 has 13 amino acids. With 5 bases clipped from V and 1 base from J, the junction kept 3 bases outside the gene matches. The CDR3 bases are TGCGCCAGCAGACAGGGGTCTTCCTACGAGCAGTACTTC. Translation: CASRQGSSYEQYF.

The genes are TRBV18 and TRBJ1-1; possibly TRBD1 for D (5 bases). CDR1 and CDR2 from the germline V gene are KGHSH and LQKENI. The CDR3 length is 14 residues. V was clipped by 2 bases and J by 3 bases, with 10 bases between them. The CDR3 region is CASSPRGRDTEAFF. As DNA, the CDR3 is TGTGCCAGCTCACCAAGGGGAAGGGACACTGAAGCTTTCTTT.

This chain links TRBV5-4 with TRBJ1-4; 8 bases agree with TRBD1. Trimming removed 1 base from V and 3 bases from J; junction bases left unmatched: 2. From germline, CDR1 is SGHNT and CDR2 YYREEE (reference sequence). The CDR3 is 15 residues long. Written as DNA, the CDR3 is TGTGCCAGCAGCTTGCTGACAGGGGCTAATGAAAAACTGTTTTTT. This encodes CASSLLTGANEKLFF.

As for this clone: The same CDR3 also results from other DNA sequences found in this sample. This rearrangement joins TRBV30 to TRBJ2-7; possibly TRBD1 for D (6 bases). Germline V lookup: CDR1 GTSNPN, CDR2 SVGIG (reference sequence). The germline V and J ends were trimmed by 0 bases and 0 bases, with 6 bases remaining between them. This CDR3 region has 13 residues. CDR3 residues: CAWSVDSSYEQYF. The CDR3 DNA is TGTGCCTGGAGTGTGGACAGCTCCTACGAGCAGTACTTC. Full variable domain (remainder filled in from reference TRBV30 and TRBJ2-7): SQTIHQWPATLVQPVGSPLSLECTVEGTSNPNLYWYRQAAGRGLQLLFYSVGIGQISSEVPQNLSASRPQDRQFILSSKKLLLSDSGFYLCAWSVDSSYEQYFGPGTRLTVT.

This clone was detected a few times. This chain links TRBV6-4 with TRBJ2-3, with D perhaps matching TRBD1 (6 bases). There are 14 residues in the CDR3. The germline V gene encodes CDR1 MRHNA and CDR2 SNTAGT. Trimming removed 5 bases at V and 1 base at J, with 10 bases between. CDR3 region: CASSSGERTDTQYF. The DNA for the CDR3 is TGTGCCAGCAGTTCAGGGGAGCGCACAGATACGCAGTATTTT.

This sequence joins TRBV7-6 and TRBJ2-3; 13 bases align to TRBD2. With 2 bases clipped from V and 1 base from J, the junction kept 12 bases outside the gene matches. CDR3 length: 20 residues. The germline gives CDR1 SGHVS, CDR2 FNYEAQ. The CDR3 sequence: CASSLLPLVGLAGRTDTQYF. CDR3 coding DNA: TGTGCCAGCAGCTTATTACCCCTCGTGGGACTAGCGGGGCGCACAGATACGCAGTATTTT.

The chain joins TRBV6-1 to TRBJ1-1; D unclear. CDR1 and CDR2 from the germline V gene are MNHNS and SASEGT. This CDR3 has 11 amino acids. V was shortened by 9 bases and J by 5 bases, with 10 bases between the two germline ends. The CDR3 region has the DNA TGTGCCAGTCCGACTGGGACTGAAGCTTTCTTT. The encoded protein is CASPTGTEAFF.

The chain carries TRBV5-8 and TRBJ2-3; no clear D. The germline CDR1 and CDR2 sequences are SGHTS and YDEGEE. CDR3 size: 13 residues. V was trimmed by 1 base and J by 8 bases, leaving 11 bases between them. CDR3 amino acids: CASSLRSLSTQYF. The CDR3 DNA is TGTGCCAGCAGCTTGCGTTCTCTCTCTACGCAGTATTTT. Supplemented by reference TRBV5-8 and TRBJ2-3, the full variable domain reads EAGVTQSPTHLIKTRGQQATLRCSPISGHTSVYWYQQALGLGLQFLLWYDEGEERNRGNFPPRFSGRQFPNYSSELNVNALELEDSALYLCASSLRSLSTQYFGPGTRLTVL.

The chain recombines TRBV11-2 with TRBJ2-5; a possible D gene is TRBD1 (5 bases). The DNA end favors TRBJ2-7, so the J call may be wrong. This CDR3 is 16 amino acids long. Germline CDR1 reads SGHAT; CDR2 reads FQNNGV. The CDR3 nucleotides are TGTGCCAGCAGCTTAGACAGGGCAGCGAGAGTCTACGAGCAGTACTTC. It is translated as CASSLDRAARVYEQYF.

The chain combines TRBV6-1 with TRBJ2-7; tentative D call: TRBD2 (5 bases). Trimming left V 3 bases short and J 2 bases short, with 14 bases between. The germline V gene encodes CDR1 MNHNS and CDR2 SASEGT. The CDR3 extends over 15 amino acids. In DNA, the CDR3 is TGTGCCAGCAGTGAGGCTGGACTGGCAACCTACGAGCAGTACTTC. Translating gives CASSEAGLATYEQYF.

This clone was counted a few times. This rearrangement joins TRBV7-2 to TRBJ1-5; D is perhaps TRBD1 (5 bases). The CDR3 contains 15 residues. The germline gives CDR1 SGHTA, CDR2 FQGNSA. The V end was cut by 0 bases, the J end by 9 bases, with 15 bases between. The CDR3 DNA follows: TGTGCCAGCAGCTTAGCGCGGGACGGAGCAGCGCCCCAGCATTTT. Translated, it gives CASSLARDGAAPQHF.

The V gene is TRBV18, the J gene TRBJ2-7; 9 bases agree with TRBD1. J was trimmed by 5 bases and V by 3 bases; bases with no gene match: 5. Germline CDR1 is KGHSH and CDR2 is LQKENI. The CDR3 has 14 residues. As DNA, the CDR3 is TGTGCCAGCTCACCGGGGGGACAGGGTAACGAGCAGTACTTC. As protein: CASSPGGQGNEQYF.

The chain employs TRBV6-1 and TRBJ1-1; D gene ambiguous. The germline V gene encodes CDR1 MNHNS and CDR2 SASEGT. The CDR3 has 14 amino acids. V was clipped by 0 bases and J by 4 bases, with 9 bases between them. The CDR3 coding sequence is TGTGCCAGCAGTGAAGCGGGAGTGAGCACTGAAGCTTTCTTT. Translating it yields CASSEAGVSTEAFF.

The V gene is TRBV5-1, the J gene TRBJ1-2; D is undetermined. The germline V gene encodes CDR1 SGHRS and CDR2 YFSETQ. The V end was cut by 5 bases, the J end by 7 bases, with 21 bases between. The CDR3 has 15 amino acids. The CDR3 sequence: CASSQEGAQRGGYTF. CDR3 nucleotides: TGCGCCAGCAGTCAAGAAGGCGCGCAGCGTGGTGGCTACACCTTC.

J is TRBJ1-5 and V is TRBV7-3; 9 nucleotides match TRBD1. This CDR3 is built from 15 residues. The germline V gene has CDR1 SGHTA and CDR2 FQGTGA. With V trimmed by 5 bases and J by 6 bases, 8 bases remained unmatched. The CDR3 DNA follows: TGTGCCAGCAGCCTTACAGGGGGCGCGGGTCAGCCCCAGCATTTT. Translating it yields CASSLTGGAGQPQHF.

The J gene is TRBJ2-1, the V gene TRBV4-3; 7 bases are a match to TRBD2. Germline-derived CDR1 and CDR2 are LGHNA and YSLEER. CDR3 length: 14 amino acids. The junction had 6 bases not matched to a gene; V was cut back by 0 bases and J by 10 bases. CDR3 in amino acids: CASSQDSGGWEQFF. The DNA for the CDR3 is TGCGCCAGCAGCCAAGATTCGGGGGGATGGGAGCAGTTCTTC.

This rearrangement joins TRBV7-9 to TRBJ1-6; TRBD1 aligns across 8 bases. V lost 6 bases to trimming and J lost 7 bases; unmatched junction nucleotides: 8. CDR1 is SEHNR, CDR2 FQNEAQ, per germline (reference sequence). The CDR3 runs to 15 residues. CDR3 in amino acids: CASRHYDRGNSPLHF. In DNA form, the CDR3 reads TGTGCCAGCAGACACTACGACAGGGGCAATTCACCCCTCCACTTT. Using reference TRBV7-9 and TRBJ1-6 for the parts outside the CDR3, the full variable domain is DTGVSQNPRHKITKRGQNVTFRCDPISEHNRLYWYRQTLGQGPEFLTYFQNEAQLEKSRLLSDRFSAERPKGSFSTLEIQRTEQGDSAMYLCASRHYDRGNSPLHFGNGTRLTVT.

This clone appeared once. The J gene is TRBJ1-2, the V gene TRBV5-6; TRBD1 is a possible D gene (5 bases). The CDR3 length is 17 residues. Trimming took off 2 bases at V and 2 bases at J, with 19 bases between the two ends. Germline CDR1 reads SGHDT; CDR2 reads YYEEEE. CDR3 in DNA: TGTGCCAGCAGCTTCCCGTCGCCTCGACAGCTAAACTATGGCTACACCTTC. It specifies CASSFPSPRQLNYGYTF.

As for this clone: The junction and the germline gene differ at one end; a read error may be behind it. The chain couples TRBV7-7 to TRBJ2-1; possible D gene TRBD1, 5 bases. CDR3 length equals 15 residues. The germline V gene encodes CDR1 SSHAT and CDR2 FNYEAQ (reference sequence). The CDR3 DNA reads as TGTGCTAGCAGCTTAGCCGTAGACAGAAACAATGAGCAGTTCTTC. Translating it yields CASSLAVDRNNEQFF.

This chain links TRBV6-5 with TRBJ2-3; the match to TRBD2 covers 9 bases. Germline assignment: CDR1 MNHEY and CDR2 SVGAGI. The CDR3 loop spans 15 amino acids. J was trimmed by 0 bases and V by 6 bases; bases with no gene match: 4. CDR3 nucleotide sequence: TGTGCCAGCAGACTTAGCGGGAGTAGCACAGATACGCAGTATTTT. The encoded protein is CASRLSGSSTDTQYF.

The chain uses TRBV5-6 and TRBJ2-5; TRBD2 might be the D (6 bases). V was trimmed by 4 bases and J by 10 bases, leaving 17 bases between them. Germline loops: CDR1 SGHDT, CDR2 YYEEEE. This CDR3 spans 13 amino acids. In nucleotides, the CDR3 is TGTGCCAGCAGCCCGGTCGGTACCGGGGGCCAGTACTTC. Its protein is CASSPVGTGGQYF.

This rearrangement joins TRBV4-2 to TRBJ2-3; D gene uncertain. This CDR3 comprises 17 residues. V was trimmed by 0 bases and J by 2 bases, leaving 15 bases between them. Germline V CDR1 and CDR2: LGHNA, YNFKEQ. For the CDR3, the DNA is TGTGCCAGCAGCCAAGAGCCCGTCCCCTCTACCACAGATACGCAGTATTTT. Protein product: CASSQEPVPSTTDTQYF.

This sequence joins TRBV18 and TRBJ2-7; 9 nucleotides match TRBD2. This CDR3 has 14 residues. With 5 bases clipped from V and 2 bases from J, the junction kept 4 bases outside the gene matches. Germline loops: CDR1 KGHSH, CDR2 LQKENI. This chain's CDR3 is CASSETSGPYEQYF. CDR3 nucleotide sequence: TGTGCCAGCTCAGAAACTAGCGGGCCCTACGAGCAGTACTTC.

The chain links TRBV5-1 to TRBJ2-5; the match to TRBD1 covers 8 bases. V dropped 4 bases and J dropped 1; count of bases not matched to a gene: 6. Germline-derived CDR1 and CDR2 are SGHRS and YFSETQ. This CDR3 is built from 15 residues. In nucleotides, the CDR3 is TGCGCCAGCAGCCCCCAGGGGGCGTTCCAAGAGACCCAGTACTTC. This translates into CASSPQGAFQETQYF. Combining the CDR3 with reference TRBV5-1 and TRBJ2-5 gives the whole variable domain KAGVTQTPRYLIKTRGQQVTLSCSPISGHRSVSWYQQTPGQGLQFLFEYFSETQRNKGNFPGRFSGRQFSNSRSEMNVSTLELGDSALYLCASSPQGAFQETQYFGPGTRLLVL.

The chain joins TRBV9 to TRBJ1-1; 10 bases are shared with TRBD1. The germline CDR1 and CDR2 sequences are SGDLS and YYNGEE. CDR3 length: 15 residues. Trimming removed 3 bases from V and 7 bases from J; junction bases left unmatched: 9. The CDR3 region is CASSAAGTGAGEAFF. Written as DNA, the CDR3 is TGTGCCAGCAGCGCGGCCGGGACAGGGGCTGGTGAAGCTTTCTTT.

The V call is TRBV5-1, the J call TRBJ2-3; 12 nucleotides agree with TRBD2. Germline CDR1 SGHRS, CDR2 YFSETQ. The CDR3 spans 16 residues. V lost 2 bases to trimming and J lost 5 bases; unmatched junction nucleotides: 6. The CDR3 bases are TGCGCCAGCAGCTTTCTAGCGGGGGGGCCGCAAGATACGCAGTATTTT. Its protein product is CASSFLAGGPQDTQYF.